The clone carrying this T cell receptor beta chain has a handful of counts. Its specificity is unknown. Other DNA sequences of this sample code for an identical CDR3. This specimen belongs to a study of graft-versus-host responses after intestinal transplantation. In the study overall: Anti-thymocyte globulin induction, then tacrolimus and steroids for about three years, went to all recipients.

Study-level findings and limits: Early after transplant, HvG declines were associated with peak levels of circulating GvH clones. Detected in recipient marrow were GvH clones, some of which were first observed in ileum or blood.

Here immunoSEQ multiplex PCR was the method, and the copy in TCRdb shows in-frame clones only, minus some. The repertoire holds 99,000 or so clones, with 85% to 95% as singletons. Looked up from germline, CDR1 is DFQATT and CDR2 is SNEGSKA (reference sequence). CDR3 length equals 11 residues. The ends were cut back, 3 bases at V and 2 bases at J, with 4 bases in the middle. The specimen was unstimulated CD8+ T cells sorted from spleen or lymph node cells, collected before transplant. The source is a human donor who was the organ donor for an intestinal transplant. This sequence joins TRBV20-1 and TRBJ1-1; no reliable D call. The CDR3 DNA is TGCAGTGCTAGTCTTAACACTGAAGCTTTCTTT. Translation gives CSASLNTEAFF.